These T cell receptor beta chains were read from a single sample in a study of blood T cell repertoires in COVID-19. TCRdb keeps only in-frame clones here, not all; method: immunoSEQ multiplex PCR. The table has fewer than 200,000 clones, about 90% seen once. The sequencing sample was made of PBMCs or T cells enriched from blood (not recorded which). These receptors originate from a woman between 18 and 29 years old who had recovered from COVID-19. CDR3s include the opening cysteine and the closing phenylalanine or tryptophan. The order of the fields is D gene, clone size, V gene, CDR3 length, J gene, CDR3 protein, CDR3 DNA. The D gene is left open where the match is weak. A row's size may be missing; if present it is once, few, many or a size class.

d_call: TRBD1; clone_size: NA; v_call: TRBV10-3; cdr3_length: 17; j_call: TRBJ1-1; cdr3_aa: CAIRALGGTEVNTEAFF; cdr3_nt: TGTGCCATCAGGGCCCTGGGCGGGACAGAGGTGAACACTGAAGCTTTCTTT
d_call: NA; clone_size: NA; v_call: TRBV27; cdr3_length: 13; j_call: TRBJ2-7; cdr3_aa: CASRTKAGYEQYF; cdr3_nt: TGTGCCAGCAGGACAAAAGCAGGCTACGAGCAGTACTTC
d_call: NA; clone_size: NA; v_call: TRBV19; cdr3_length: 14; j_call: TRBJ2-3; cdr3_aa: CASSFGQSTDTQYF; cdr3_nt: TGTGCCAGTAGTTTTGGGCAGAGCACAGATACGCAGTATTTT
d_call: NA; clone_size: NA; v_call: TRBV5-8; cdr3_length: 15; j_call: TRBJ2-3; cdr3_aa: CADGQGGSSTDTQYF; cdr3_nt: TGTGCTGACGGGCAGGGCGGATCTAGCACAGATACGCAGTATTTT
d_call: NA; clone_size: NA; v_call: TRBV19; cdr3_length: 15; j_call: TRBJ1-3; cdr3_aa: CASSTPLGTVNTIYF; cdr3_nt: TGTGCCAGTAGTACCCCCTTGGGCACCGTCAACACCATATATTTT
d_call: TRBD2; clone_size: NA; v_call: TRBV3-1/TRBV3-2; cdr3_length: 15; j_call: TRBJ2-1; cdr3_aa: CASSQRLAGFNEQFF; cdr3_nt: TGTGCCAGCAGCCAACGACTAGCGGGTTTCAATGAGCAGTTCTTC
d_call: TRBD2; clone_size: NA; v_call: TRBV11-2; cdr3_length: 15; j_call: TRBJ2-1; cdr3_aa: CASSFTGGRDNEQFF; cdr3_nt: TGTGCCAGCAGCTTTACGGGAGGTAGGGACAATGAGCAGTTCTTC
d_call: NA; clone_size: NA; v_call: TRBV4-1; cdr3_length: 19; j_call: TRBJ2-7; cdr3_aa: CASSQDGLVGGVRSYEQYF; cdr3_nt: TGCGCCAGCAGCCAAGATGGATTGGTGGGGGGAGTTCGATCCTACGAGCAGTACTTC
d_call: NA; clone_size: NA; v_call: TRBV4-3; cdr3_length: 15; j_call: TRBJ1-2; cdr3_aa: CASSQDSGRGYGYTF; cdr3_nt: TGCGCCAGCAGCCAAGATTCGGGCAGGGGCTATGGCTACACCTTC
d_call: TRBD1; clone_size: once; v_call: TRBV5-1; cdr3_length: 17; j_call: TRBJ1-1; cdr3_aa: CASSRTGIGVLNTEAFF; cdr3_nt: TGCGCCAGCAGCCGGACAGGGATCGGGGTTCTGAACACTGAAGCTTTCTTT
d_call: NA; clone_size: NA; v_call: TRBV19; cdr3_length: 13; j_call: TRBJ1-2; cdr3_aa: CASKVASGHGYTF; cdr3_nt: TGTGCCAGTAAGGTGGCTAGCGGACATGGCTACACCTTC
d_call: TRBD1; clone_size: NA; v_call: TRBV28; cdr3_length: 15; j_call: TRBJ1-4; cdr3_aa: CASRLSGQGVEKLFF; cdr3_nt: TGTGCCAGCCGCTTGTCGGGACAGGGTGTGGAAAAACTGTTTTTT
d_call: NA; clone_size: once; v_call: TRBV11-2; cdr3_length: 12; j_call: TRBJ2-1; cdr3_aa: CASSFGANEQFF; cdr3_nt: TGTGCCAGCAGCTTTGGGGCAAATGAGCAGTTCTTC
d_call: TRBD2; clone_size: NA; v_call: TRBV4-3; cdr3_length: 16; j_call: TRBJ2-3; cdr3_aa: CASSPRERGALYTQYF; cdr3_nt: TGCGCCAGCAGCCCCCGCGAGCGGGGGGCCTTATACACGCAGTATTTT
d_call: NA; clone_size: NA; v_call: TRBV6-2/TRBV6-3; cdr3_length: 15; j_call: TRBJ2-3; cdr3_aa: CASSYLESSTDTQYF; cdr3_nt: TGTGCCAGCAGTTATTTAGAATCTAGCACAGATACGCAGTATTTT
d_call: TRBD1; clone_size: NA; v_call: TRBV11-2; cdr3_length: 16; j_call: TRBJ2-7; cdr3_aa: CASSLDKDREAYEQYF; cdr3_nt: TGTGCCAGCAGCTTAGATAAGGACAGGGAGGCCTACGAGCAGTACTTC
d_call: NA; clone_size: NA; v_call: TRBV2; cdr3_length: 14; j_call: TRBJ1-2; cdr3_aa: CASSDRGSSYGYTF; cdr3_nt: TGTGCCAGCAGTGACAGGGGCTCATCCTATGGCTACACCTTC
d_call: NA; clone_size: NA; v_call: TRBV9; cdr3_length: 16; j_call: TRBJ2-2; cdr3_aa: CASSVEGRSDTGELFF; cdr3_nt: TGTGCCAGCAGCGTAGAGGGGAGGAGCGACACCGGGGAGCTGTTTTTT
d_call: TRBD1; clone_size: NA; v_call: TRBV7-9; cdr3_length: 15; j_call: TRBJ1-2; cdr3_aa: CASSLKGALNYGYTF; cdr3_nt: TGTGCCAGCAGCTTAAAGGGGGCGCTCAACTATGGCTACACCTTC
d_call: TRBD1; clone_size: NA; v_call: TRBV19; cdr3_length: 12; j_call: TRBJ1-1; cdr3_aa: CASITGATEAFF; cdr3_nt: TGTGCCAGTATCACAGGGGCCACTGAAGCTTTCTTT
d_call: TRBD1; clone_size: NA; v_call: TRBV5-4; cdr3_length: 14; j_call: TRBJ2-2; cdr3_aa: CASSLTGGVGELFF; cdr3_nt: TGTGCCAGCAGTCTGACAGGGGGGGTCGGGGAGCTGTTTTTT
d_call: NA; clone_size: NA; v_call: TRBV11-2; cdr3_length: 15; j_call: TRBJ1-3; cdr3_aa: CASSLGSGTGNTIYF; cdr3_nt: TGTGCCAGCAGCTTAGGATCAGGAACTGGAAACACCATATATTTT
d_call: TRBD2; clone_size: few; v_call: TRBV7-8; cdr3_length: 15; j_call: TRBJ2-4; cdr3_aa: CASSFGGGAQNIQYF; cdr3_nt: TGTGCCAGCAGCTTTGGCGGGGGGGCCCAAAACATTCAGTACTTC
d_call: NA; clone_size: NA; v_call: TRBV14; cdr3_length: 14; j_call: TRBJ1-1; cdr3_aa: CASSYRAGNTEAFF; cdr3_nt: TGTGCCAGCAGCTACAGGGCCGGGAACACTGAAGCTTTCTTT
d_call: TRBD1; clone_size: NA; v_call: TRBV7-8; cdr3_length: 13; j_call: TRBJ1-1; cdr3_aa: CASSSRDRAEAFF; cdr3_nt: TGTGCCAGCAGCTCTCGGGACAGGGCTGAAGCTTTCTTT
d_call: TRBD1; clone_size: NA; v_call: TRBV14; cdr3_length: 18; j_call: TRBJ1-6; cdr3_aa: CASSQWSLGTGDNSPLHF; cdr3_nt: TGTGCCAGCAGCCAATGGTCCCTAGGGACAGGCGATAATTCACCCCTCCACTTT
d_call: NA; clone_size: once; v_call: TRBV21-1; cdr3_length: 13; j_call: TRBJ2-7; cdr3_aa: CASSKGAVYEQYF; cdr3_nt: TGTGCCAGCAGCAAAGGGGCAGTCTACGAGCAGTACTTC
d_call: NA; clone_size: NA; v_call: TRBV11-1; cdr3_length: 14; j_call: TRBJ2-1; cdr3_aa: CASSLVRGSNEQFF; cdr3_nt: TGTGCCAGCAGCCTCGTTAGGGGGAGCAATGAGCAGTTCTTC
d_call: TRBD1; clone_size: once; v_call: TRBV14; cdr3_length: 14; j_call: TRBJ2-7; cdr3_aa: CASSLGQPSYEQYF; cdr3_nt: TGTGCCAGCAGCCTGGGACAGCCGTCCTACGAGCAGTACTTC
d_call: NA; clone_size: NA; v_call: TRBV12-3/TRBV12-4; cdr3_length: 12; j_call: TRBJ1-6; cdr3_aa: CASNQGSSPLHF; cdr3_nt: TGTGCCAGCAATCAGGGTTCTTCACCCCTCCACTTT
d_call: TRBD2; clone_size: NA; v_call: TRBV5-1; cdr3_length: 15; j_call: TRBJ2-1; cdr3_aa: CASSTGTSGGDEQFF; cdr3_nt: TGCGCCAGCAGCACCGGGACTAGCGGGGGCGATGAGCAGTTCTTC
d_call: NA; clone_size: NA; v_call: TRBV4-3; cdr3_length: 15; j_call: TRBJ2-1; cdr3_aa: CASSQERQTYNEQFF; cdr3_nt: TGCGCCAGCAGCCAAGAGAGACAGACCTACAATGAGCAGTTCTTC
d_call: TRBD2; clone_size: NA; v_call: TRBV30; cdr3_length: 15; j_call: TRBJ2-1; cdr3_aa: CALELAGGPLGEQFF; cdr3_nt: TGTGCCTTAGAACTAGCGGGAGGGCCCCTGGGTGAGCAGTTCTTC
d_call: TRBD1; clone_size: NA; v_call: TRBV28; cdr3_length: 15; j_call: TRBJ1-4; cdr3_aa: CASSLTGGYNEKLFF; cdr3_nt: TGTGCCAGCAGTTTAACAGGGGGTTATAATGAAAAACTGTTTTTT
d_call: NA; clone_size: NA; v_call: TRBV6-5; cdr3_length: 14; j_call: TRBJ1-6; cdr3_aa: CASRRESDNSPLHF; cdr3_nt: TGTGCCAGCAGGAGAGAGTCCGATAATTCACCCCTCCACTTT
d_call: NA; clone_size: NA; v_call: TRBV4-1; cdr3_length: 14; j_call: TRBJ2-7; cdr3_aa: CASSQDTGGYEQYF; cdr3_nt: TGCGCCAGCAGCCAAGATACCGGCGGCTACGAGCAGTACTTC
d_call: TRBD1; clone_size: NA; v_call: TRBV19; cdr3_length: 14; j_call: TRBJ1-5; cdr3_aa: CASGPGGSNQPQHF; cdr3_nt: TGTGCCTCGGGGCCAGGGGGGAGCAATCAGCCCCAGCATTTT